The clone carrying this T cell receptor (beta chain) was counted between two and nine times. The ends were cut back, 4 bases at V and 2 bases at J, with 15 bases in the middle. The CDR3 loop spans 15 amino acids. Germline assignment: CDR1 SGHDN and CDR2 FVKESK. The entry originates in a study of blood T cells in healthy people across ages. It was with a sample-barcoded 5' primer and a J-beta primer mix that a second PCR of roughly 7 to 12 cycles was run. Every sample gave at least 2.5 million paired-end reads containing CDR3. TCRdb redid the calling of the 5' RACE reads with MiXCR, one entry per CDR3 protein. The data show about 680,000 distinct CDR3 sequences, 49% seen once. The donors, all healthy, were Caucasians living in Russia, aged roughly 6 to 100. Isolation recovered at least 6 million PBMCs from every sample. Samples each yielded at least 6 micrograms of total RNA.

Input material: blood. The gene calls are TRBV14 and TRBJ2-7; D may be TRBD2 (6 bases). This clonotype was sampled from a woman aged 55-75 years in good health. CDR3 nucleotides: TGTGCCAGCAGCCCCTTTGCGGGACTCACCTACGAGCAGTACTTC. It yields the protein CASSPFAGLTYEQYF.